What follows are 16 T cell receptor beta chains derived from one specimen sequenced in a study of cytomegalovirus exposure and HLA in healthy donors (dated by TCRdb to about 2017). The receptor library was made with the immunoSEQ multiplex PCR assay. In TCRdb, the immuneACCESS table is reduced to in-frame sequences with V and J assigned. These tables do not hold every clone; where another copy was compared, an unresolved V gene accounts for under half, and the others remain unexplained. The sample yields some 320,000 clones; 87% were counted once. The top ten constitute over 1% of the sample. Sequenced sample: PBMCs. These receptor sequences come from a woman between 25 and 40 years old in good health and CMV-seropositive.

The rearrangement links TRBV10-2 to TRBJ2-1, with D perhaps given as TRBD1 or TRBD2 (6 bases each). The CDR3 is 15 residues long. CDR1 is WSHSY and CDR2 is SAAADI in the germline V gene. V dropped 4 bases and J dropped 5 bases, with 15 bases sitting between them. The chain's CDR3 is CASSGKGGVNNEQFF. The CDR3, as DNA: TGCGCCAGCAGTGGAAAGGGGGGAGTCAACAATGAGCAGTTCTTC.

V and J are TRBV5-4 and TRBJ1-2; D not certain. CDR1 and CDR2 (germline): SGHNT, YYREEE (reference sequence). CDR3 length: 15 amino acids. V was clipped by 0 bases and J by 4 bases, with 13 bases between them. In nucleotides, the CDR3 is TGTGCCAGCAGCTTGGTCGGGGTGGAAACCTATGGCTACACCTTC. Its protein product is CASSLVGVETYGYTF. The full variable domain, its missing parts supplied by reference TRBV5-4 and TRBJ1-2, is ETGVTQSPTHLIKTRGQQVTLRCSSQSGHNTVSWYQQALGQGPQFIFQYYREEENGRGNFPPRFSGLQFPNYSSELNVNALELDDSALYLCASSLVGVETYGYTFGSGTRLTVV.

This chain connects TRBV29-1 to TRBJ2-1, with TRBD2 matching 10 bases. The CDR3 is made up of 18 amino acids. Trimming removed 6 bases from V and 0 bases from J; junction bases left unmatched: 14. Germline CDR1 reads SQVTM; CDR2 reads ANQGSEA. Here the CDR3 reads CSVEGLAGAEASYNEQFF. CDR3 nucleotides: TGCAGCGTCGAGGGGCTAGCGGGAGCTGAGGCCTCCTACAATGAGCAGTTCTTC.

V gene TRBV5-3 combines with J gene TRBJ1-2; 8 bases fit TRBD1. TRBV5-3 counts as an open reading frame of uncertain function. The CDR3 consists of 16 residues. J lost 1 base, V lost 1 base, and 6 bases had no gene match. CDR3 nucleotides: TGTGCCAGAAGCTTGCGGGACAGGAGTGTTAACTATGGCTACACCTTC. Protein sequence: CARSLRDRSVNYGYTF.

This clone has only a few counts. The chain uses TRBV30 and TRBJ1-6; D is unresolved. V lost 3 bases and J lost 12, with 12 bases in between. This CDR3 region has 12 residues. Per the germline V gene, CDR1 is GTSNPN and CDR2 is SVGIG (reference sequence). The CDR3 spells CAWRPQGLPLHF. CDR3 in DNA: TGTGCCTGGAGACCGCAAGGGCTACCCCTCCACTTT. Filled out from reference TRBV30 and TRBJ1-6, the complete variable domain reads SQTIHQWPATLVQPVGSPLSLECTVEGTSNPNLYWYRQAAGRGLQLLFYSVGIGQISSEVPQNLSASRPQDRQFILSSKKLLLSDSGFYLCAWRPQGLPLHFGNGTRLTVT.

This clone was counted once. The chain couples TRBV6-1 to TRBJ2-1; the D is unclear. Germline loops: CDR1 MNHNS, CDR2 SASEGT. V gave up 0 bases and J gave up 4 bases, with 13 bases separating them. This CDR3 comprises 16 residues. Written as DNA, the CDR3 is TGTGCCAGCAGTGAAGCGCCCAACTTATTTTACAATGAGCAGTTCTTC. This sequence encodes CASSEAPNLFYNEQFF.

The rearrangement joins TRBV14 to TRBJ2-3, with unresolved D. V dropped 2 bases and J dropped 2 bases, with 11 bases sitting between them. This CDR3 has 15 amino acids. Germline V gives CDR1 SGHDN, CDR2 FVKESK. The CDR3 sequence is CASSQTDIYTDTQYF. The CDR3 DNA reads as TGTGCCAGCAGCCAAACAGACATATACACAGATACGCAGTATTTT.

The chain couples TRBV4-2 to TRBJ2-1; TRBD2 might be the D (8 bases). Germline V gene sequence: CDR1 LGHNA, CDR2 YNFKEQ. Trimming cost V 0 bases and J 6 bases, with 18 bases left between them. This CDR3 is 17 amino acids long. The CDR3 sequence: CASSQDSTGGGFNEQFF. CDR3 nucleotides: TGTGCCAGCAGCCAAGATAGCACGGGAGGGGGCTTCAATGAGCAGTTCTTC.

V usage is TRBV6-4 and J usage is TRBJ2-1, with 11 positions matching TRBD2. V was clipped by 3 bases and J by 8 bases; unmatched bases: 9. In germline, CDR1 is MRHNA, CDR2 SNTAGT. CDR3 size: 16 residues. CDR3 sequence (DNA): TGTGCCAGCAGTGATTTAGCGGGGGGGAACTTTTATGAGCAGTTCTTC. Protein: CASSDLAGGNFYEQFF.

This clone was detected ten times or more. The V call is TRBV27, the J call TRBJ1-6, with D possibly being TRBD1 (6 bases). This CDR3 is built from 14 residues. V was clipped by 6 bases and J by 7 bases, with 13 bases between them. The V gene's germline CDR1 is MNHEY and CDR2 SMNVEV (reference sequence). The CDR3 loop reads CASSATTGNSPLHF. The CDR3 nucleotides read TGTGCCAGCAGCGCCACGACAGGCAATTCACCCCTCCACTTT.

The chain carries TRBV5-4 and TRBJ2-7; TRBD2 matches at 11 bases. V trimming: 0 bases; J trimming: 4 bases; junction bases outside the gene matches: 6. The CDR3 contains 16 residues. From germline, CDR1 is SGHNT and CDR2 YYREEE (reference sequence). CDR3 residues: CASSLALTSGAYEQYF. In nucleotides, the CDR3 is TGTGCCAGCAGCTTGGCCTTGACTAGCGGGGCTTACGAGCAGTACTTC.

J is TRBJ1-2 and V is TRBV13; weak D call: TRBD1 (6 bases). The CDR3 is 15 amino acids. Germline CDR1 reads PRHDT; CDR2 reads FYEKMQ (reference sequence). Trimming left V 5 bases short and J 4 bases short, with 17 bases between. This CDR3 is CASSGPTGLSYGYTF. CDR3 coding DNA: TGTGCCAGCAGCGGGCCTACAGGGTTGAGCTATGGCTACACCTTC.

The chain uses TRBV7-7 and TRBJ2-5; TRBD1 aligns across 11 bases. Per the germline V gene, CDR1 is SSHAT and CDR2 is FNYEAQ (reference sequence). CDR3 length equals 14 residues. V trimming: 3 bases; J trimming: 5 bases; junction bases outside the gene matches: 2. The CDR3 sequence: CASSLDRGPETQYF. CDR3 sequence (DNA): TGTGCCAGCAGCTTGGACAGGGGGCCTGAGACCCAGTACTTC.

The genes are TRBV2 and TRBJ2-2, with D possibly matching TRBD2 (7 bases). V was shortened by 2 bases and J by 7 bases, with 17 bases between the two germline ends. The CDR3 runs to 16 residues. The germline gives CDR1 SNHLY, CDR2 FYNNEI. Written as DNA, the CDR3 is TGTGCCAGCAGTGAACGGGGGGCAAAGGTGGGCGGGGAGCTGTTTTTT. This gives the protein CASSERGAKVGGELFF.

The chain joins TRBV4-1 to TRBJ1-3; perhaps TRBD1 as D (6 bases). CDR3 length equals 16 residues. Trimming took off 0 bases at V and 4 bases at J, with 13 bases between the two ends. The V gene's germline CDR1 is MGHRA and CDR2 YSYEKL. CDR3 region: CASSQDPPGTGNTIYF. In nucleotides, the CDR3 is TGCGCCAGCAGCCAAGATCCGCCAGGGACAGGAAACACCATATATTTT.

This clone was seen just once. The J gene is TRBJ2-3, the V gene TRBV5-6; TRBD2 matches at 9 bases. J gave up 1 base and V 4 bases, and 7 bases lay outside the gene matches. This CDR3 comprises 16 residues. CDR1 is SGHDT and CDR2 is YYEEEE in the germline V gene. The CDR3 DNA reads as TGTGCCAGCAGCGTGGATGGACTAGCGCGCACAGATACGCAGTATTTT. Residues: CASSVDGLARTDTQYF.